The T cell receptor (beta chain) described here comes from a study of blood T cells in healthy people across ages. Study details: Per two T cells, about one barcoded beta molecule was captured through template switching. Study-level findings and limits: Reliance upon unsorted PBMCs precluded definitive naive versus antigen-experienced comparison. With naive T cell percentage, TCR beta diversity showed a strong correlation.

Together with a sample-barcoded 5' primer, a J-beta primer mix was included in a second PCR lasting roughly 6 to 12 cycles. A template-switch adaptor that had 12 random nucleotides put a tag on each cDNA molecule. TCRdb analysed the 5' RACE reads with MiXCR anew, one entry per CDR3 protein. The sample carries over 500,000 distinct CDR3 sequences, about 29% recorded once. Trimming took off 3 bases at V and 6 bases at J, with 14 bases between the two ends. In germline, CDR1 is SQVTM, CDR2 ANQGSEA. The CDR3 contains 13 residues. Regarding this clonotype: Its antigen remains unknown.

These data also formed part of another study, on T cells of mothers and their children.

Specimen: blood. This receptor was identified in a boy younger than 10 in good health. This sequence joins TRBV29-1 and TRBJ1-2, with a possible D match to TRBD1 (6 bases). The CDR3 sequence: CSVEMDSNHGYTF. The CDR3 region has the DNA TGCAGCGTTGAGATGGACAGCAACCATGGCTACACCTTC.